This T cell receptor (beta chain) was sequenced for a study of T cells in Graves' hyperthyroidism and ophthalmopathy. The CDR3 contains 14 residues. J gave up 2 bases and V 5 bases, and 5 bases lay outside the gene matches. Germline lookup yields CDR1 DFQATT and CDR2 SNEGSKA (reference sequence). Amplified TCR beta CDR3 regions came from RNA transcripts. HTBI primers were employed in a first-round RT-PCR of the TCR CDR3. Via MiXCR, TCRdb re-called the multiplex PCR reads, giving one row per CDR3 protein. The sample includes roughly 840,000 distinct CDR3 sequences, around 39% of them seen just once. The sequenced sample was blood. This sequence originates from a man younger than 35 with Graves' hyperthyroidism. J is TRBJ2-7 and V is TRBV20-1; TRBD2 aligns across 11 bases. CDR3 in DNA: TGCAGTGCTTCTAGCGGGAGGAGCGCCTACGAGCAGTACTTC. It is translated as CSASSGRSAYEQYF.